This T cell receptor beta chain stems from a study of blood T cell repertoires in COVID-19. Study-wide background: Whether acute or convalescent, the COVID-19 samples came from the United States, Italy and Spain. Sources were T cells, B-cell-depleted T cells, or PBMCs; the material itself was cDNA or gDNA.

Under the authors' procedure: Reference gene primer amplification gave nucleated cell count estimates. Sequenced by immunoSEQ multiplex PCR; TCRdb stores in-frame clones only, minus some. The DNA gave D and trimming, while V, J and clone size come from that table. The sample shows roughly 250,000 clones, about 88% of them seen only once. The V gene lost 4 bases and the J gene lost 4 bases, with 11 bases spanning the gap. Looked up from germline, CDR1 is SNHLY and CDR2 is FYNNEI. There are 13 residues in the CDR3. The origin of this receptor is a man aged 40-49 years with acute or convalescent COVID-19. The sequenced sample was peripheral blood. The chain uses TRBV2 and TRBJ2-7, with D hard to call. CDR3 bases: TGTGCCAGCAGTGTACAGAAGTCTTACGAGCAGTACTTC. It specifies CASSVQKSYEQYF.